This T cell receptor beta chain came from a study of neoadjuvant nivolumab and ipilimumab in lung cancer. Sequencing was performed with immunoSEQ multiplex PCR; in TCRdb, only in-frame clones are kept and a portion is missing. The sample has 6,200 or so clones, roughly 61% seen once. On this clone itself: Its target is unknown.

CDR1 is SGHVS and CDR2 is FNYEAQ in the germline V gene. Between the trimmed V and J ends, which lost 6 bases and 6 bases, there was a span of 18 bases. The CDR3 covers 14 residues. Study-wide results and limits: Only two of four nivolumab-treated tumors gained richness and clonality by surgery. TCR richness and clonality were higher in tumors than adjacent uninvolved lung.

The sequence came from an adult with non-small cell lung cancer. The sequencing here drew on tumor tissue, taken after neoadjuvant nivolumab, alone or with ipilimumab, at or shortly before surgery. The chain uses TRBV7-6 and TRBJ2-7, with a tentative D call TRBD1 (6 bases). Written as DNA, the CDR3 is TGTGCCAGCAGTTCCTTGACAGGAGCCGGCGAGCAGTACTTC. The encoded protein is CASSSLTGAGEQYF.